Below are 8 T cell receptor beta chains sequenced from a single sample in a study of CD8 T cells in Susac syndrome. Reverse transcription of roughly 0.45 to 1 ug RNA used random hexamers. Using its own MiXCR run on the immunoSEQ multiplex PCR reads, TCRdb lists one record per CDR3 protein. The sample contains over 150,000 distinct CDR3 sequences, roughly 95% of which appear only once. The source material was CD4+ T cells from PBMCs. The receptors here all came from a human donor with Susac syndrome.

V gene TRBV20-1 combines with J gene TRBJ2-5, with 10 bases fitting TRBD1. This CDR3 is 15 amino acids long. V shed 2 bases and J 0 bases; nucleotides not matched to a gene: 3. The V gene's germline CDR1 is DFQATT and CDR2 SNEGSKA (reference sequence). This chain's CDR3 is CSARRQGAYQETQYF. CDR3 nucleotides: TGCAGTGCTAGAAGACAGGGGGCCTACCAAGAGACCCAGTACTTC.

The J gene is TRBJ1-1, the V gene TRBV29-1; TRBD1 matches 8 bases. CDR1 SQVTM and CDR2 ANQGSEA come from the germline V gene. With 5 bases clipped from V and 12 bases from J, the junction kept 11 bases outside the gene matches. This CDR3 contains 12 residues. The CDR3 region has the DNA TGCAGCGTTCAGGGGGCGGTGTTAGGGCCTTTCTTT. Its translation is CSVQGAVLGPFF.

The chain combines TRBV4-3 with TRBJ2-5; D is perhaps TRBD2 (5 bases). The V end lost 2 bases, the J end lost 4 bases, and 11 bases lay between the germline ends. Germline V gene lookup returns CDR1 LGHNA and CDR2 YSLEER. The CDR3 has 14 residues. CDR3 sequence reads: CASSQIAGGETQYF. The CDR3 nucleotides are TGCGCCAGCAGCCAAATTGCAGGAGGAGAGACCCAGTACTTC.

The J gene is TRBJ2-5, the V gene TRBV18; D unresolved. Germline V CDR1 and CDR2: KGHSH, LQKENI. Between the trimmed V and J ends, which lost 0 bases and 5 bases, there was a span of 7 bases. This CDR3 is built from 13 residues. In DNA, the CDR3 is TGTGCCAGCTCACCACCCACCGCCGAGACCCAGTACTTC. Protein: CASSPPTAETQYF.

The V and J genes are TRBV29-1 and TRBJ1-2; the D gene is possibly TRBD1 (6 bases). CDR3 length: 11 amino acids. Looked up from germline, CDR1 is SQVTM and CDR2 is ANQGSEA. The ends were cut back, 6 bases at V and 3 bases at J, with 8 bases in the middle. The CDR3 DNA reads TGCAGCGTAGGGGGAGACTATGGCTACACCTTC. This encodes CSVGGDYGYTF.

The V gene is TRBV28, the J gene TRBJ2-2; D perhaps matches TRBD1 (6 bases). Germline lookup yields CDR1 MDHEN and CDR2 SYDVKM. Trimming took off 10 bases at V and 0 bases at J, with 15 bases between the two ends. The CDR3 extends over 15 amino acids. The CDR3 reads CATLEQGTNTGELFF. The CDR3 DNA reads TGTGCCACCCTTGAACAGGGAACGAACACCGGGGAGCTGTTTTTT.

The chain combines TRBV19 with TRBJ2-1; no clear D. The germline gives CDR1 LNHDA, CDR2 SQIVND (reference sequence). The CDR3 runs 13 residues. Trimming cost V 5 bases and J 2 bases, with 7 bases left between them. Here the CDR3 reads CASSPDPYNEQFF. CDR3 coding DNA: TGTGCCAGTAGTCCTGATCCCTACAATGAGCAGTTCTTC.

The CDR3 is CASSRSTGAYNEQFF. The CDR3 coding sequence is TGTGCCAGCAGCCGATCGACAGGTGCTTACAATGAGCAGTTCTTC. The chain recombines TRBV6-2 or TRBV6-3 with TRBJ2-1; possible D gene TRBD1, 6 bases. Germline V gene data show CDR1 as MNHEY and CDR2 as SVGEGT. Trimming removed 6 bases from V and 4 bases from J, with 16 bases in between. The CDR3 extends over 15 amino acids.